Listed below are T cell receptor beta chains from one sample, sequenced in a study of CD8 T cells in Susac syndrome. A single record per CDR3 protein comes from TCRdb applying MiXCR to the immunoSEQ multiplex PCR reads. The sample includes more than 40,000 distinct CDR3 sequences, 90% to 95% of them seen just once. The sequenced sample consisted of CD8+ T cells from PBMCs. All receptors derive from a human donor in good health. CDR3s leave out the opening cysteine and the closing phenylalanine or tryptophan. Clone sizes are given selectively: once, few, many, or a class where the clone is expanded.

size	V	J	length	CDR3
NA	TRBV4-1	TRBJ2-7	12	ASSQGPGGQEQY
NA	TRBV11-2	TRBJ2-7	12	ASSSTGLSYEQY
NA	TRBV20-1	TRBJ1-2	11	SARVAGPYGYT
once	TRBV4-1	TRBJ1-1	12	ASSQVGQGAEAF
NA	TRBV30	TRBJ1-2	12	AWIGVGVAYGYT
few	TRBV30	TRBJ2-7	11	AWRGTGAYEQY
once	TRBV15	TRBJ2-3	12	ATSPGGREDTQY
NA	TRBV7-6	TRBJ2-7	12	ASSPLRERDEQY
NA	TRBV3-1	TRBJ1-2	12	ASSQGHSTYGYT
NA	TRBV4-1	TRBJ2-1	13	ASSQGLNSYNEQF
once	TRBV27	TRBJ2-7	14	ASSFLTSGSSYEQY
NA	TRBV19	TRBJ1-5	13	ASSISGTGYQPQH
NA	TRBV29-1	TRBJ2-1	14	SVLIGAGLAAGEQF
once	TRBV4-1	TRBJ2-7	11	ASSHGDGYEQY
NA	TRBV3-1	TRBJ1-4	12	ASNPGRYAEKLF
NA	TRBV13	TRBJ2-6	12	ASSLGQGANVLT
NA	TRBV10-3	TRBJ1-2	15	AISDIRDPDWDYGYT
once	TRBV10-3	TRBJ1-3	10	ATLSGRDTIY
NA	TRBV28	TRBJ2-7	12	ASSFWAGPQEQY
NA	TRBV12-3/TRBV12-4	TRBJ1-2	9	AIRGNYGYT
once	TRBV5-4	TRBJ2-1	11	ASSLATYNEQF
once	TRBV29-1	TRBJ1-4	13	SVVSRTPRGEKLF
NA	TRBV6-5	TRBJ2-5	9	ASSYGGTQY
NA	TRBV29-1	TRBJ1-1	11	SAHWGANTEAF
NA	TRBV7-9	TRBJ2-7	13	ASSLAFGKDYEQY
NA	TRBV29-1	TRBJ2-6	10	SVLNGANVLT
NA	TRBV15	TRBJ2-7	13	ATSRDHLGGYEQY
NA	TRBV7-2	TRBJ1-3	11	ASSPGGGNTIY
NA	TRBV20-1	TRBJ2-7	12	SARDFGVPYEQY
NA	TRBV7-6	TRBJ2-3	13	ASSLVALDTDTQY
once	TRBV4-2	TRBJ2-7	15	ASSQDQLADRSYEQY
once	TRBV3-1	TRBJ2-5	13	ASSQSWLSGETQY
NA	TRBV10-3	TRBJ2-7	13	AISESAGVPYEQY
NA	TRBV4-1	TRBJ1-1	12	ASSQSTGNTEAF
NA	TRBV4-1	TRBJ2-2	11	ASSQGSTGELF
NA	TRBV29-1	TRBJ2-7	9	SVVLNYEQY
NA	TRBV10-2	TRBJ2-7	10	ASSSRGNEQY
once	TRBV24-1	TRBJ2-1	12	ATSDSDWDKGQF
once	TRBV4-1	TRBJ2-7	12	ASSPQGRSYEQY
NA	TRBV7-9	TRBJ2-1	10	ASMGAHNEQF
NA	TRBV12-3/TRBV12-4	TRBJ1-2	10	ASSLGNYGYT
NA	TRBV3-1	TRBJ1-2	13	ASSQDWGAHYGYT
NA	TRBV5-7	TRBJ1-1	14	ASSFLDLRWEKEAF
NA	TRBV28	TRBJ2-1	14	ASSFPRTGAYNEQF
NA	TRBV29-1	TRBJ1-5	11	SVRDSRYQPQH
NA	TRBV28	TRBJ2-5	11	ASSAGGQETQY
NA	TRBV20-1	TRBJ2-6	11	SARRGGANVLT
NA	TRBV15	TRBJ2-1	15	ATSRDRAGSSYNEQF
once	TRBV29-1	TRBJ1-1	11	SVEEGGNTEAF
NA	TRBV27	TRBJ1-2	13	ASSLSWRVGPGYT
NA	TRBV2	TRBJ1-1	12	ASSWGDEPPEAF
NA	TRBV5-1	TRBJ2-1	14	ASSPTTSLEEEWKF
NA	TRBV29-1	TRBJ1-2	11	SAGEGENYGYT